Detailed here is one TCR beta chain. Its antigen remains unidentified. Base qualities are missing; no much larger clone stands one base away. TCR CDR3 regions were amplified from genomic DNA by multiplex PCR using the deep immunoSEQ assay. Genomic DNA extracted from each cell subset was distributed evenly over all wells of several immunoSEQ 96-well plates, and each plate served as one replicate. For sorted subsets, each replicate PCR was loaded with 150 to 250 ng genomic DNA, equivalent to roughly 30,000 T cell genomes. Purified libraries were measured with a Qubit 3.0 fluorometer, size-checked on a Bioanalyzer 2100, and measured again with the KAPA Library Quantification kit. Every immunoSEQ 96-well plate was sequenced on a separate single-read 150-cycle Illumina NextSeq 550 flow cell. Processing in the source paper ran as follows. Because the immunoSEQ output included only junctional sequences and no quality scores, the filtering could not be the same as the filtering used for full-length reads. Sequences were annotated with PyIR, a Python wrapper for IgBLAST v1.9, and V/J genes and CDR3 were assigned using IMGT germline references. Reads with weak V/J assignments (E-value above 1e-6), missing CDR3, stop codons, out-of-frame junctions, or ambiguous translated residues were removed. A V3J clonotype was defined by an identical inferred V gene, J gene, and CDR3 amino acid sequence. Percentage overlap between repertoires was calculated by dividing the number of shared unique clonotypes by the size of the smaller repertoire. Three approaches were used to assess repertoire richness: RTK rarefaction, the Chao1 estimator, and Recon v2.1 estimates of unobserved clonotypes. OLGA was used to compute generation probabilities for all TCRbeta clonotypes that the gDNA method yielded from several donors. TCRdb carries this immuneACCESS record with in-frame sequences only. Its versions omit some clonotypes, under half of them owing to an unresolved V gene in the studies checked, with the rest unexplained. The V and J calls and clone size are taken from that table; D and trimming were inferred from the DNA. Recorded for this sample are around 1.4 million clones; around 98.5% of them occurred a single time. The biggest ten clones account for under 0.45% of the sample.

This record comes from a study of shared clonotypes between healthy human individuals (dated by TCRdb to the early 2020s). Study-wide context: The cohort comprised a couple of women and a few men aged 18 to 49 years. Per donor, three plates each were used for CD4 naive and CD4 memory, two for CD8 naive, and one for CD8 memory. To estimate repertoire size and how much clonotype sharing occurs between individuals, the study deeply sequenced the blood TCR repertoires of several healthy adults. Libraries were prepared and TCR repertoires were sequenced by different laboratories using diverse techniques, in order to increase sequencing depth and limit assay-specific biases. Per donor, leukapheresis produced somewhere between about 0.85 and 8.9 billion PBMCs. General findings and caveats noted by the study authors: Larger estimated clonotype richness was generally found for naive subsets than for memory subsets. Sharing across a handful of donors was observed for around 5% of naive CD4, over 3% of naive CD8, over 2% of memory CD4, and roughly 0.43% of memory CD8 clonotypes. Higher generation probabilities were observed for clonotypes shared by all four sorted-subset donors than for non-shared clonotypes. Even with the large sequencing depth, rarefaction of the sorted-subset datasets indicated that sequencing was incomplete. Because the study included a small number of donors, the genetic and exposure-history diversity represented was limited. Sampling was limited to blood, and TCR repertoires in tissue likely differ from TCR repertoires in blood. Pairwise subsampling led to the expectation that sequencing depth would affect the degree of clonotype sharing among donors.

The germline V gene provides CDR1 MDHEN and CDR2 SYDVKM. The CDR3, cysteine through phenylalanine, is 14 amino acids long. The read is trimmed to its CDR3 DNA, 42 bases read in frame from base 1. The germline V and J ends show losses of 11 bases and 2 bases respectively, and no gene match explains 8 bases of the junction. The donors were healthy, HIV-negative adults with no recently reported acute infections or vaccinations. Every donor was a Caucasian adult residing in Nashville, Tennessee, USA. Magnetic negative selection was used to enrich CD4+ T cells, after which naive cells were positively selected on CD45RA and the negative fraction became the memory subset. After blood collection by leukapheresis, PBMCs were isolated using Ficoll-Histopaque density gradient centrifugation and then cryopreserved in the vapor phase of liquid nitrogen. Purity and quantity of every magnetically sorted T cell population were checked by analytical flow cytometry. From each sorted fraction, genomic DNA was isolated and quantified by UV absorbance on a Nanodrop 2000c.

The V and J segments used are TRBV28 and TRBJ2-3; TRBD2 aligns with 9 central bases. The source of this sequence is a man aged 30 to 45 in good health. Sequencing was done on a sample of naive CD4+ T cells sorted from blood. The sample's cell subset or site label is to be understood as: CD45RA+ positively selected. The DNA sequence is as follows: TGTGCCGGAAATGCGGGAGGGCCCACAGATACGCAGTATTTT. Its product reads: CAGNAGGPTDTQYF.